This T cell receptor (beta chain) was sequenced for a study of T cells in Graves' hyperthyroidism and ophthalmopathy. RNA transcripts provided the source from which TCR beta CDR3 regions were amplified. The HTBI set primed first-round TCR CDR3 RT-PCR. From the multiplex PCR reads, TCRdb called clonotypes with MiXCR, one entry per CDR3 protein. The data hold about 520,000 distinct CDR3 sequences, with roughly a quarter observed a single time. This clonotype was recorded many times. Germline V gene lookup returns CDR1 DFQATT and CDR2 SNEGSKA (reference sequence). V was clipped by 0 bases and J by 3 bases, with 11 bases between them. This CDR3 spans 14 amino acids.

This clonotype was sampled from a woman aged 25 to 39 with Graves' ophthalmopathy. This chain uses TRBV20-1 with TRBJ1-2; no clear D. Specimen: blood. CDR3 amino acids: CSARDLGWDYGYTF. The CDR3 DNA sequence: TGCAGTGCTAGAGATCTTGGGTGGGACTATGGCTACACCTTC.